The clone carrying this T cell receptor beta chain has more than one count but fewer than ten. Antigen unknown. This CDR3 contains 15 residues. Per the germline V gene, CDR1 is MNHEY and CDR2 is SVGAGI. J was trimmed by 0 bases and V by 6 bases; bases with no gene match: 5. The sample belongs to a study of CD4+ T cells in melanoma. Regarding the study as a whole: In melanoma, neoantigen-specific CD4+ T cells reportedly differed in differentiation state.

Libraries were prepared by immunoSEQ multiplex PCR; TCRdb keeps only in-frame clonotypes and omits some of them. The sample includes thousands of clones, about 56% seen only once; the top ten take about a sixth. The receptor's source is a human donor with melanoma. Sequences were obtained from cells from a culture (not recorded whether cultured in vitro). This chain joins TRBV6-5 and TRBJ2-3; 8 nucleotides align to TRBD2. The CDR3 nucleotides read TGTGCCAGCAGAAATAGCGGGGCTAGCACAGATACGCAGTATTTT. It encodes CASRNSGASTDTQYF.